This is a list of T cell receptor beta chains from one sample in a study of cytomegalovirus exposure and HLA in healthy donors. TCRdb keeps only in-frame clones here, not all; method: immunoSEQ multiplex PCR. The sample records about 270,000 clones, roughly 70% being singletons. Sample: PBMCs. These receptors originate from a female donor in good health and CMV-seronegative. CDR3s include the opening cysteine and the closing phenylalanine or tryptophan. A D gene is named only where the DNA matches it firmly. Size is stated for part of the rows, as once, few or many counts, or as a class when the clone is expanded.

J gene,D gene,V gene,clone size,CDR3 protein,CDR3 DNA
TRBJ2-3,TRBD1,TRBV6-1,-,CASSEDRGPDTQYF,TGTGCCAGCAGTGAAGACAGGGGTCCAGATACGCAGTATTTT
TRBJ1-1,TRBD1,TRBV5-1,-,CASSGRTGVGTEAFF,TGCGCCAGCAGCGGTCGGACAGGAGTAGGCACTGAAGCTTTCTTT
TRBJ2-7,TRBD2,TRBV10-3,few,CAISESPSGNYEQYF,TGTGCCATCAGTGAGTCGCCTAGCGGGAACTACGAGCAGTACTTC
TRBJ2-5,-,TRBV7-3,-,CASSPRFARETQYF,TGTGCCAGCAGCCCCCGATTCGCACGGGAGACCCAGTACTTC
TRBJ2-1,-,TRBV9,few,CASTPTQGGWNEQFF,TGTGCCAGCACCCCAACCCAGGGGGGTTGGAATGAGCAGTTCTTC
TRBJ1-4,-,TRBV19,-,CASRKTGSVGEKLFF,TGTGCCAGTAGGAAAACAGGGAGTGTGGGTGAAAAACTGTTTTTT
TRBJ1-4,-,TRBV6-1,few,CASSAHPTVEKLFF,TGTGCCAGCAGTGCCCATCCGACAGTCGAAAAACTGTTTTTT
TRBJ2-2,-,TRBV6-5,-,CASSEQGTLGELFF,TGTGCCAGCAGTGAACAGGGTACCCTCGGGGAGCTGTTTTTT
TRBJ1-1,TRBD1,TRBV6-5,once,CASRPGGYTEAFF,TGTGCCAGCCGTCCAGGGGGCTATACTGAAGCTTTCTTT
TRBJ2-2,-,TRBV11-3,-,CASSLARGGSGELFF,TGTGCCAGCAGCTTAGCTAGGGGCGGCTCCGGGGAGCTGTTTTTT
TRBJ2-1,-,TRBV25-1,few,CASSAARFNEQFF,TGTGCCAGCAGTGCTGCTCGGTTCAATGAGCAGTTCTTC
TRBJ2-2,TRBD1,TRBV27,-,CASSGYRGSVPGELFF,TGTGCCAGCAGTGGCTACAGGGGGTCGGTTCCCGGGGAGCTGTTTTTT
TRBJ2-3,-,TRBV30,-,CAWKHGQSTDTQYF,TGTGCCTGGAAACACGGACAGAGCACAGATACGCAGTATTTT
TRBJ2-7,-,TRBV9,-,CASSVARGPGYEQYF,TGTGCCAGCAGCGTAGCTCGAGGGCCCGGCTACGAGCAGTACTTC
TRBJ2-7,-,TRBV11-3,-,CASRTGSHSYEQYF,TGTGCCAGCCGTACAGGGTCCCACTCCTACGAGCAGTACTTC
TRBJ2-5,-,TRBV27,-,CASSLWPQETQYF,TGTGCCAGCAGTTTATGGCCACAAGAGACCCAGTACTTC
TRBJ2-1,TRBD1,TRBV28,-,CASRDETGQIDEQFF,TGTGCCAGCAGAGACGAGACGGGACAGATCGATGAGCAGTTCTTC
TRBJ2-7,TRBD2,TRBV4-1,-,CASSPFGEGEEQYF,TGCGCCAGCAGCCCGTTTGGGGAGGGCGAGGAGCAGTACTTC
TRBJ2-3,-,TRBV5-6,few,CASSLGPKKGAPSDTQYF,TGTGCCAGCAGCTTGGGACCGAAGAAAGGGGCCCCATCAGATACGCAGTATTTT
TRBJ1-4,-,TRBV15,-,CATSGGSLNEKLFF,TGTGCCACCAGCGGGGGGTCCTTAAATGAAAAACTGTTTTTT
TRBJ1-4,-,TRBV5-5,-,CASSFVGDNEKLFF,TGTGCCAGCAGCTTCGTCGGGGATAATGAAAAACTGTTTTTT
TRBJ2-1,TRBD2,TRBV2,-,CASGGLAGGNNEQFF,TGTGCCAGCGGGGGTCTAGCGGGAGGCAACAATGAGCAGTTCTTC
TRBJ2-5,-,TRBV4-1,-,CASSWSPWEYQETQYF,TGCGCCAGCAGCTGGAGCCCCTGGGAGTACCAAGAGACCCAGTACTTC
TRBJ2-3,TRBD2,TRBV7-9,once,CASSSGLAGTSTDTQYF,TGTGCCAGCAGCTCGGGACTAGCGGGTACTAGCACAGATACGCAGTATTTT
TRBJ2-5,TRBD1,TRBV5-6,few,CASSFLRDRGKETQYF,TGTGCCAGCAGCTTTCTCCGGGACAGGGGAAAAGAGACCCAGTACTTC
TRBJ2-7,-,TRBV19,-,CASSILPGGYEQYF,TGTGCCAGTAGTATTTTGCCAGGGGGGTACGAGCAGTACTTC
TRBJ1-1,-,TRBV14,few,CASSQHRKAFF,TGTGCCAGCAGCCAACACAGGAAAGCTTTCTTT
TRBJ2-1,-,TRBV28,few,CASSFPIIKLVTLNEQFF,TGTGCCAGCAGTTTCCCCATCATCAAACTCGTTACCCTCAATGAGCAGTTCTTC
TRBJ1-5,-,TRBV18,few,CASSPSGDVQPQHF,TGTGCCAGCTCACCTTCCGGGGATGTCCAGCCCCAGCATTTT
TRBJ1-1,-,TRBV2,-,CASSVSFNTEAFF,TGTGCCAGCAGTGTTTCTTTTAACACTGAAGCTTTCTTT
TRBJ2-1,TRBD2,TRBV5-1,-,CASSLLAGGRNEQFF,TGCGCCAGCAGCTTGTTAGCGGGAGGGCGGAATGAGCAGTTCTTC
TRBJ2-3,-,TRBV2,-,CASREDSHGGSTQYF,TGTGCCAGCCGTGAGGACAGCCACGGGGGGAGTACGCAGTATTTT
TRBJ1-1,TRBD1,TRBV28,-,CASSLFQGDLNTEAFF,TGTGCCAGCAGTTTATTTCAGGGGGACCTGAACACTGAAGCTTTCTTT
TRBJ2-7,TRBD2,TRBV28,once,CASRGGRLLYEQYF,TGTGCCAGCAGGGGCGGGAGGCTCTTGTACGAGCAGTACTTC
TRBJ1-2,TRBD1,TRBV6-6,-,CASSYPGQATDGYTF,TGTGCCAGCAGTTACCCCGGACAGGCAACGGATGGCTACACCTTC
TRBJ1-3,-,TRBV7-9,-,CASTRAGNTIYF,TGTGCCAGCACCCGAGCTGGAAACACCATATATTTT
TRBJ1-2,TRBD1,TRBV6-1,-,CASSSPDRFYGYTF,TGTGCCAGCAGTTCCCCGGACAGGTTCTATGGCTACACCTTC
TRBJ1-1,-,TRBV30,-,CAWTVTGMNTEAFF,TGTGCCTGGACTGTAACAGGGATGAACACTGAAGCTTTCTTT
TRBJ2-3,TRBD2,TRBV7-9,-,CASSYPGLAGGDTQYF,TGTGCCAGCAGCTATCCGGGACTAGCGGGGGGGGATACGCAGTATTTT
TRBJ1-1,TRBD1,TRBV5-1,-,CASSPEDRVPEAFF,TGCGCCAGCAGCCCGGAGGACAGGGTGCCTGAAGCTTTCTTT
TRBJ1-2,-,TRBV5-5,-,CASSQQRGGYGYTF,TGTGCCAGCAGCCAGCAAAGAGGAGGGTATGGCTACACCTTC
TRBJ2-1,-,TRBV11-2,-,CASSLGASAYNEQFF,TGTGCCAGCAGCTTAGGGGCTAGCGCCTACAATGAGCAGTTCTTC
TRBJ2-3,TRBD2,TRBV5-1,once,CASSSREDGTDTQYF,TGCGCCAGCAGCTCGCGGGAGGATGGAACAGATACGCAGTATTTT
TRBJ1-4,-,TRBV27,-,CASSLSRSNEKLFF,TGTGCCAGCAGTTTATCCCGGTCTAATGAAAAACTGTTTTTT
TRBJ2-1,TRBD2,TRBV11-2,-,CASSLSSGRYNEQFF,TGTGCCAGCAGCTTATCTAGCGGGAGGTACAATGAGCAGTTCTTC
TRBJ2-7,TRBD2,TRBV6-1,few,CASSEAGLTTYEQYF,TGTGCCAGCAGTGAGGCGGGACTAACCACCTACGAGCAGTACTTC
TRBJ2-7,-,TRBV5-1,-,CASSLEQGSYEQYF,TGCGCCAGCAGCTTGGAGCAGGGAAGTTACGAGCAGTACTTC
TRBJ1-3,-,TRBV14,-,CASSPQGTRPGNTIYF,TGTGCCAGCAGCCCACAGGGCACCCGACCTGGAAACACCATATATTTT
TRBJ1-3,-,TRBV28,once,CASSSDAGVDTIYF,TGTGCCAGCAGCTCAGACGCGGGCGTGGACACCATATATTTT
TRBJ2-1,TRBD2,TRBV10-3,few,CAISEGLAGVNEQFF,TGTGCCATCAGTGAGGGACTAGCGGGAGTCAATGAGCAGTTCTTC
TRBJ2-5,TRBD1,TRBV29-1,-,CSTTGGSQETQYF,TGCAGCACCACAGGGGGTAGCCAAGAGACCCAGTACTTC